Below, 14 T cell receptor beta chains from the same sample are listed, as sequenced in a study of T cell clones after liver transplantation. The method was immunoSEQ multiplex PCR; TCRdb's version includes in-frame clones alone and lacks a portion of them. The sample yields some 34,000 clones, around 96% seen once. Sequenced material: CD8+ T cells from blood, taken 12 months after liver transplant. These receptors all come from a human patient who received a liver transplant. Some T cells may originate from the graft donor.

CDR3 nucleotides: TGTGCCAGCAGCGACACTAGCGGGTCTGAGCAGTTCTTC. Translating it yields CASSDTSGSEQFF. The V and J genes are TRBV7-9 and TRBJ2-1, with 9 bases aligning to TRBD2. Unmatched junction bases numbered 5, after V lost 5 bases and J lost 9 bases. Germline CDR1 and CDR2: SEHNR and FQNEAQ (reference sequence). The CDR3 is made up of 13 amino acids.

The genes are TRBV19 and TRBJ2-7; D may correspond to TRBD1 or TRBD2 (6 bases each). The CDR3 sequence is 13 residues long. Trimming removed 6 bases at V and 4 bases at J, with 13 bases between. Germline loops: CDR1 LNHDA, CDR2 SQIVND (reference sequence). The CDR3 DNA reads TGTGCCAGTAGCCTAGGAGGGGGGTACGAGCAGTACTTC. Translating it yields CASSLGGGYEQYF.

This clone occurred a few times. The chain has TRBV18 and TRBJ1-1, with D unclear. CDR3 length equals 16 residues. The V gene lost 2 bases and the J gene lost 0 bases, with 13 bases spanning the gap. Germline lookup yields CDR1 KGHSH and CDR2 LQKENI. The CDR3 is CASSPTVGDMNTEAFF. CDR3 DNA: TGTGCCAGCTCACCAACCGTGGGAGACATGAACACTGAAGCTTTCTTT. The full variable domain, with the rest looked up from reference TRBV18 and TRBJ1-1, is NAGVMQNPRHLVRRRGQEARLRCSPMKGHSHVYWYRQLPEEGLKFMVYLQKENIIDESGMPKERFSAEFPKEGPSILRIQQVVRGDSAAYFCASSPTVGDMNTEAFFGQGTRLTVV.

V gene TRBV28 combines with J gene TRBJ2-7; 7 bases agree with TRBD1. The CDR3 spans 17 residues. V lost 5 bases, J lost 2 bases, and 15 bases stayed unmatched. From germline, CDR1 is MDHEN and CDR2 SYDVKM. The CDR3: CASSLRDSIKLPYEQYF. The CDR3, as DNA: TGTGCCAGCAGTCTCCGGGACAGCATAAAACTTCCCTACGAGCAGTACTTC.

The CDR3 spells CASSFREEREQFF. The CDR3 DNA sequence: TGTGCCAGCAGTTTCCGGGAGGAGAGGGAGCAGTTCTTC. The chain carries TRBV27 and TRBJ2-1; 7 nucleotides align to TRBD2. There are 13 residues in the CDR3. The V gene's germline CDR1 is MNHEY and CDR2 SMNVEV (reference sequence). Trimming at V came to 3 bases and at J to 10 bases, leaving 6 bases not matched to a gene.

The chain combines TRBV6-5 with TRBJ1-1; D perhaps matches TRBD1 (6 bases). The length of the CDR3 is 13 residues. V was pared by 5 bases and J by 8 bases, with 15 bases between. CDR1 is MNHEY and CDR2 is SVGAGI in the germline V gene. CDR3 DNA: TGTGCCAGCAGTCTTACTACAGGGCGAGAAGCTTTCTTT. Amino acid sequence: CASSLTTGREAFF.

This chain connects TRBV5-6 to TRBJ2-7; 8 bases match TRBD2. The CDR3 length is 12 residues. With V trimmed by 4 bases and J by 6 bases, 3 bases remained unmatched. Germline lookup yields CDR1 SGHDT and CDR2 YYEEEE. In nucleotides, the CDR3 is TGTGCCAGCAGCGGGGGACTAGTCGAGCAGTACTTC. Protein product: CASSGGLVEQYF.

The CDR3 protein is CASSQDGQLMRAFF. CDR3 sequence (DNA): TGTGCCAGCAGCCAAGATGGGCAACTAATGCGAGCTTTCTTT. This rearrangement joins TRBV14 to TRBJ1-1, with D hard to call. V was shortened by 0 bases and J by 10 bases, with 15 bases between the two germline ends. This CDR3 is 14 amino acids long. Germline CDR1 and CDR2: SGHDN and FVKESK.

This clone was seen only once. V is TRBV7-6 and J is TRBJ1-3, with D perhaps matching TRBD1 (5 bases). V dropped 6 bases and J dropped 3 bases, with 15 bases sitting between them. Germline loops: CDR1 SGHVS, CDR2 FNYEAQ. There are 15 residues in the CDR3. The CDR3: CASSKDRFYGNTIYF. CDR3 DNA: TGTGCCAGCAGTAAAGACAGATTTTATGGAAACACCATATATTTT.

The V gene is TRBV28, the J gene TRBJ2-7, with 10 bases aligning to TRBD2. The CDR3 extends over 16 amino acids. V dropped 3 bases and J dropped 6; count of bases not matched to a gene: 11. Germline CDR1 and CDR2: MDHEN and SYDVKM. The CDR3 DNA reads as TGTGCCAGCAGTTTCTTCAGGAGCGGGAGGGATCTCGAGCAGTACTTC. Amino acids: CASSFFRSGRDLEQYF.

Comments on this clone: The germline gene is not matched at one end of the junction; a read error may be the cause. The J gene is TRBJ2-4, the V gene TRBV5-4, with TRBD1 as a possible D gene (6 bases). The CDR3 runs to 15 residues. The germline V gene has CDR1 SGHNT and CDR2 YYREEE (reference sequence). The CDR3 nucleotides read TGTGCCAGCAGGCCACAGGGCTCCGCCAGAAACATTCAGTACTTC. It encodes CASRPQGSARNIQYF.

This clone was picked up one time. The chain has TRBV11-3 and TRBJ2-3, with D perhaps matching TRBD2 (6 bases). Germline CDR1 is SGHNT and CDR2 is YENEEA. V lost 3 bases and J lost 1, with 14 bases in between. The CDR3 contains 16 residues. CDR3 sequence: CASSFGWEVGTDTQYF. CDR3 bases: TGTGCCAGCAGCTTCGGGTGGGAGGTGGGCACAGATACGCAGTATTTT.

The chain employs TRBV21-1 and TRBJ2-5; the table gives TRBD1 as D, unverified against the DNA. TRBV21-1 is described as a pseudogene. There are 16 residues in the CDR3. CDR3 sequence reads: CASSKAYPGAQETQYF. CDR3 nucleotides: TGTGCCAGCAGCAAAGCCTACCCTGGGGCCCAAGAGACCCAGTACTTC.

This clone was recorded only once. The J gene is TRBJ2-3, the V gene TRBV15; 7 nucleotides match TRBD1. The CDR3 runs 16 residues. Looked up from germline, CDR1 is LNHNV and CDR2 is YYDKDF (reference sequence). V lost 0 bases, J lost 2 bases, and 5 bases stayed unmatched. The CDR3 DNA reads as TGTGCCACCAGCAGAGATCGAGGGACAGTCACAGATACGCAGTATTTT. It yields the protein CATSRDRGTVTDTQYF.